The 21 T cell receptor beta chains below were found in one sample sequenced in a study of T cells after yellow fever vaccination. From the 5' RACE reads, TCRdb called clonotypes with MiXCR, one entry per CDR3 protein. The sample yields about 250,000 distinct CDR3 sequences, about 3.5% seen once. Sequences were derived from PBMCs, sampled 15 days after the yellow fever booster vaccination. These receptors all come from a young man who received the YFV17D yellow fever vaccine.

In this sample, this clonotype turned up many times. The rearrangement joins TRBV5-6 to TRBJ1-1, with a possible D match to TRBD1 (5 bases). From germline, CDR1 is SGHDT and CDR2 YYEEEE. The CDR3 loop spans 14 amino acids. The germline V and J ends were trimmed by 2 bases and 6 bases, with 14 bases remaining between them. CDR3 in amino acids: CASSFYKGTPEAFF. For the CDR3, the DNA is TGTGCCAGCAGCTTTTACAAAGGGACCCCTGAAGCTTTCTTT.

This clonotype was detected ten times or more. This chain uses TRBV5-1 with TRBJ1-2, with a weak D call TRBD1 (6 bases). The CDR3 covers 15 residues. The germline CDR1 and CDR2 sequences are SGHRS and YFSETQ. With 6 bases removed from V and 4 bases from J, the gap between germline ends came to 19 bases. This CDR3 is CASTSLGAGGYGYTF. DNA of the CDR3: TGCGCCAGCACCTCATTGGGGGCCGGTGGCTATGGCTACACCTTC.

This clonotype was picked up many times. V is TRBV6-5 and J is TRBJ2-1; 9 bases are shared with TRBD1. V trimming: 2 bases; J trimming: 1 base; junction bases outside the gene matches: 3. This CDR3 comprises 16 residues. CDR1 MNHEY and CDR2 SVGAGI come from the germline V gene. The CDR3 nucleotides read TGTGCCAGCAGTTACCTCGGACAGGGGTCCTACAATGAGCAGTTCTTC. Its translation: CASSYLGQGSYNEQFF.

This clonotype was observed many times. The chain combines TRBV4-3 with TRBJ1-1; D is ambiguous. Germline values: CDR1 LGHNA, CDR2 YSLEER. This CDR3 region has 16 residues. V lost 1 base, J lost 5 bases, and 17 bases lay in between. DNA of the CDR3: TGCGCCAGCAGCCAAGGGTTCCTTGGGCCAAAGACTGAAGCTTTCTTT. Translating gives CASSQGFLGPKTEAFF.

The sample holds many counts of this clonotype. The CDR3 bases are TGTGCCTGGAGCGATCTGGACCTGAACACTGAAGCTTTCTTT. This codes for CAWSDLDLNTEAFF. This chain uses TRBV30 with TRBJ1-1, with D unclear. The CDR3 has 14 residues. Trimming took 3 bases from V and 0 from J, leaving 11 bases between them. Germline CDR1 and CDR2: GTSNPN and SVGIG (reference sequence).

This rearrangement joins TRBV3-1 to TRBJ2-1; D is ambiguous. The CDR3 runs to 22 residues. The V gene's germline CDR1 is LGHDT and CDR2 YNNKEL (reference sequence). V shed 0 bases and J shed 4 bases, with 31 bases lying between them. In DNA, the CDR3 is TGTGCCAGCAGCCAAGAAAGATGGAAGCATTGGGCCTCCCCTGAAATATACAATGAGCAGTTCTTC. It yields the protein CASSQERWKHWASPEIYNEQFF.

This clonotype was seen many times. The chain carries TRBV29-1 and TRBJ2-3; 7 nucleotides line up with TRBD1. The V gene end was trimmed by 4 bases and the J gene end by 4 bases; junction bases not matched to a gene: 2. The CDR3 is made up of 12 amino acids. CDR1 is SQVTM, CDR2 ANQGSEA, per germline. The chain's CDR3 is CSVVGGADTQYF. The CDR3 nucleotides are TGCAGCGTTGTAGGGGGCGCAGATACGCAGTATTTT.

This clonotype was observed many times. The chain recombines TRBV18 with TRBJ1-1; a possible D gene is TRBD1 (5 bases). The V gene lost 3 bases and the J gene lost 1 base, with 12 bases spanning the gap. The CDR3 is 15 amino acids. Germline V gives CDR1 KGHSH, CDR2 LQKENI. In DNA form, the CDR3 reads TGTGCCAGCTCACCCCGAGGGGTGGAGAACACTGAAGCTTTCTTT. It yields the protein CASSPRGVENTEAFF.

Many counts were recorded for this clonotype. The V call is TRBV3-1, the J call TRBJ2-1; D may be TRBD1 (5 bases). The germline CDR1 and CDR2 sequences are LGHDT and YNNKEL (reference sequence). V shed 0 bases and J shed 3 bases, with 12 bases lying between them. This CDR3 region has 16 residues. Here the CDR3 reads CASSQDGQGLYNEQFF. DNA for the CDR3: TGTGCCAGCAGCCAAGACGGCCAGGGTCTCTACAATGAGCAGTTCTTC.

This clonotype has at least ten counts. This chain joins TRBV5-1 and TRBJ1-1, with no clear D. This CDR3 has 12 amino acids. Per the germline V gene, CDR1 is SGHRS and CDR2 is YFSETQ. The V end was cut by 4 bases, the J end by 3 bases, with 7 bases between. CDR3 loop: CASSLEDTEAFF. The DNA of the CDR3 is TGCGCCAGCAGCCTAGAGGACACTGAAGCTTTCTTT. The whole variable domain, filled in from reference TRBV5-1 and TRBJ1-1, reads KAGVTQTPRYLIKTRGQQVTLSCSPISGHRSVSWYQQTPGQGLQFLFEYFSETQRNKGNFPGRFSGRQFSNSRSEMNVSTLELGDSALYLCASSLEDTEAFFGQGTRLTVV.

This rearrangement joins TRBV20-1 to TRBJ1-5; TRBD1 matches 9 bases. Germline V CDR1 and CDR2: DFQATT, SNEGSKA (reference sequence). V lost 1 base, J lost 0 bases, and 13 bases stayed unmatched. The CDR3 is 19 residues long. The CDR3 protein is CSARAPGTGSGYSNQPQHF. The CDR3 coding sequence is TGCAGTGCTAGAGCCCCCGGGACAGGGTCTGGGTATAGCAATCAGCCCCAGCATTTT.

This clonotype appeared many times. The chain has TRBV11-2 and TRBJ1-1; TRBD1 matches 7 bases. Germline V lookup: CDR1 SGHAT, CDR2 FQNNGV. This CDR3 spans 14 amino acids. Trimming took 5 bases from V and 3 from J; bases not matched to a gene: 6. The CDR3 nucleotides read TGTGCCAGCAGCGCAGGGGGTGTGTACACTGAAGCTTTCTTT. Translating it yields CASSAGGVYTEAFF.

The sample holds many counts of this clonotype. CDR3 DNA: TGTGCCAGCAGTTTAGGCGCTTACAATTCACCCCTCCACTTT. Encoded protein: CASSLGAYNSPLHF. The chain carries TRBV12-3 or TRBV12-4 and TRBJ1-6; D not certain. The CDR3 is 14 residues long. V was shortened by 1 base and J by 7 bases, with 8 bases between the two germline ends.

This clonotype was counted ten times or more. The chain couples TRBV7-2 to TRBJ2-2; perhaps D is TRBD1 or TRBD2 (6 bases each). Germline V lookup: CDR1 SGHTA, CDR2 FQGNSA. This CDR3 has 15 residues. Trimming left V 3 bases short and J 4 bases short, with 12 bases between. In nucleotides, the CDR3 is TGTGCCAGCAGCTTGGGGGGCCCAGGCACCGGGGAGCTGTTTTTT. Protein: CASSLGGPGTGELFF.

This clonotype was recorded at least ten times. The chain links TRBV5-1 to TRBJ2-1, with 10 bases fitting TRBD1. The V gene's germline CDR1 is SGHRS and CDR2 YFSETQ. The length of the CDR3 is 15 residues. J lost 10 bases, V lost 0 bases, and 7 bases had no gene match. This chain's CDR3 is CASSLDGTGVREQFF. The CDR3 DNA is TGCGCCAGCAGCTTGGATGGGACAGGGGTCAGGGAGCAGTTCTTC.

At least ten counts were recorded for this clonotype. The chain recombines TRBV4-3 with TRBJ1-2; D is unclear. Germline CDR1 and CDR2: LGHNA and YSLEER. Trimming removed 0 bases at V and 2 bases at J, with 10 bases between. The CDR3 is made up of 15 amino acids. CDR3 sequence: CASSQERAANYGYTF. In DNA form, the CDR3 reads TGCGCCAGCAGCCAAGAACGGGCCGCCAACTATGGCTACACCTTC.

This clonotype was observed many times. The chain uses TRBV21-1 and TRBJ2-3; the table's D gene call, TRBD2, was not cross checked with the DNA. TRBV21-1 is a recognized pseudogene. The CDR3 runs 15 residues. The CDR3 region has the DNA TGTGCCAGCTTTGAGTCGCTAGCGGGGGCAGATACGCAGTATTTT. This codes for CASFESLAGADTQYF.

This clonotype was detected ten times or more. The V call is TRBV12-3 or TRBV12-4, the J call TRBJ2-2; 13 bases agree with TRBD2. The J segment lost 4 bases and the V segment lost 3 bases, leaving 5 bases of the junction unmatched. The CDR3 contains 17 residues. The CDR3 bases are TGTGCCAGCAGTTTGACTAGCGGGGGGCCGGGCACCGGGGAGCTGTTTTTT. Its protein product is CASSLTSGGPGTGELFF.

This clonotype was seen at least ten times. The rearrangement links TRBV6-5 to TRBJ2-7, with 8 bases identical to TRBD2. The J segment lost 7 bases and the V segment lost 2 bases, leaving 7 bases of the junction unmatched. Germline assignment: CDR1 MNHEY and CDR2 SVGAGI. The CDR3 loop spans 14 amino acids. DNA of the CDR3: TGTGCCAGCAGTTACCGACTAGCGTGGGGGGAGCAGTACTTC. It translates to CASSYRLAWGEQYF.

This clonotype has a count of ten or more. The genes are TRBV5-1 and TRBJ2-5, with D possibly TRBD1 on 5 matching bases. This CDR3 comprises 17 residues. CDR1 and CDR2 from the germline V gene are SGHRS and YFSETQ. V lost 4 bases to trimming and J lost 0 bases, with 19 bases between them. The CDR3 region has the DNA TGCGCCAGCAGCCCCCCTCTGGGGCGACATAACCAAGAGACCCAGTACTTC. Translation: CASSPPLGRHNQETQYF.

This clonotype occurred many times. The chain employs TRBV11-2 and TRBJ1-2, with 8 positions matching TRBD1. CDR3 length equals 14 residues. With V trimmed by 5 bases and J by 5 bases, 7 bases remained unmatched. Looked up from germline, CDR1 is SGHAT and CDR2 is FQNNGV. Here the CDR3 reads CASSNGQGVYGYTF. The CDR3 region has the DNA TGTGCCAGCAGCAACGGACAGGGAGTTTATGGCTACACCTTC.